This TCR beta chain comes out of a study of blood T cell repertoires in COVID-19. With 4 bases removed from V and 1 base from J, the gap between germline ends came to 9 bases. The CDR3 runs 14 residues. Germline V gene data show CDR1 as SGDLS and CDR2 as YYNGEE. The repertoire was sequenced with immunoSEQ multiplex PCR; TCRdb's copy has only in-frame clones and lacks some. The data hold tens of thousands of clones, with approximately 85% observed a single time. This sequence joins TRBV9 and TRBJ1-5; tentatively, D is TRBD1 (6 bases). This TCR was sampled from a man aged 40-49 years with acute or convalescent COVID-19. The sequenced material came from peripheral blood. The CDR3 region has the DNA TGTGCCAGCAGCTTAACAGGGAGCAATCAGCCCCAGCATTTT. Its translation: CASSLTGSNQPQHF.